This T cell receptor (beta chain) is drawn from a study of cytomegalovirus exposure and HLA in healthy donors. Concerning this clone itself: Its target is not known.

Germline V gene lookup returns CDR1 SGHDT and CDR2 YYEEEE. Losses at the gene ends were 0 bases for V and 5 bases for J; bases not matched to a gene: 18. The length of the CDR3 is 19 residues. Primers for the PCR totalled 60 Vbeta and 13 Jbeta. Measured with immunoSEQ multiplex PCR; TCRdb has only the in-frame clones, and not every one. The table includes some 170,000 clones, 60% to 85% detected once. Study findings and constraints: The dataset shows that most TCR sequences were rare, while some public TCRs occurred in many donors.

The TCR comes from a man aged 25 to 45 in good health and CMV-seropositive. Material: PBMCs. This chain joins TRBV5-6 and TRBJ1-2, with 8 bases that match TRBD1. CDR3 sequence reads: CASSLAVALPTGDDYGYTF. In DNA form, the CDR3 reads TGTGCCAGCAGCTTGGCCGTAGCCCTCCCGACAGGGGATGATTATGGCTACACCTTC.